This TCR beta chain is from a study of blood T cell repertoires in COVID-19. Trimming pared 5 bases from V and 4 bases from J, leaving 9 bases between. This CDR3 is built from 14 residues. Germline V gene lookup returns CDR1 MNHEY and CDR2 SVGAGI. The repertoire was sequenced with immunoSEQ multiplex PCR; TCRdb's copy has only in-frame clones and lacks some. Of fewer than 400,000 clones detected, roughly 89% appear once; the ten largest clones hold approximately 1.8%. Sequencing input: peripheral blood. The sequence derives from a woman aged 25 to 45 with COVID-19, enrolled during active disease. The gene calls are TRBV6-5 and TRBJ1-6, with a tentative D call TRBD1 (5 bases). The CDR3, as DNA: TGTGCCAGCAGTCCACAGGTGTATAATTCACCCCTCCACTTT. This encodes CASSPQVYNSPLHF.